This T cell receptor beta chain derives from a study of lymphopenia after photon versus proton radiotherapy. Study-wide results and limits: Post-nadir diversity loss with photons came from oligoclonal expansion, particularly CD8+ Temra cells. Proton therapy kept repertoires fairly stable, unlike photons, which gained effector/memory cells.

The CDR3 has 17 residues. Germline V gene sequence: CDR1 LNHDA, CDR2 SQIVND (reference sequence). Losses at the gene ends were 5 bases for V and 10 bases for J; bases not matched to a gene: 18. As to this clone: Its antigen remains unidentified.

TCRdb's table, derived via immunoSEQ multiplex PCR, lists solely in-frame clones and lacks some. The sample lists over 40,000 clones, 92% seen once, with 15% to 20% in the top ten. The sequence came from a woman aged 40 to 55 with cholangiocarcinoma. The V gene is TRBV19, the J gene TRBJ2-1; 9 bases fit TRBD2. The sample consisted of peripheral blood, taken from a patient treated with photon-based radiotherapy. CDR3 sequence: CASSALHSREGLREQFF. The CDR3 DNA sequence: TGTGCCAGTAGTGCCTTGCATTCGCGGGAGGGCCTAAGGGAGCAGTTCTTC.